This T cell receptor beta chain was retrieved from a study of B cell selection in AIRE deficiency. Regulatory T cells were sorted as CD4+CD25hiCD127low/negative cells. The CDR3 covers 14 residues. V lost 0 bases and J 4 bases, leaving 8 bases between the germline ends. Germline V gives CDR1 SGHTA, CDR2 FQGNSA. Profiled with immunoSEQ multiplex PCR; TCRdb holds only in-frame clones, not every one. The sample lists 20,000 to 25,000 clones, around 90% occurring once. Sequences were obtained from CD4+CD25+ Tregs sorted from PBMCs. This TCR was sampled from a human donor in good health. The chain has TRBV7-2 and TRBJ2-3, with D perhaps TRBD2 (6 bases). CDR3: CASSLAQRADTQYF. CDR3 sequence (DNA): TGTGCCAGCAGCTTAGCGCAGCGGGCAGATACGCAGTATTTT.